The clone carrying this T cell receptor (beta chain) was observed a handful of times. Its antigen is as yet unknown. The data derive from a study of breast tumors, draining lymph nodes, adjacent tissues. The study, taken as a whole, reports: Compared with lymph nodes, tumors were less diverse; compared with nontumor tissue, more. Tumor T cell lymph node origin was a supported hypothesis, not proven. Most tumor T cells seemingly derive from lymph node, then expand in tumor.

One entry per CDR3 protein, called by TCRdb with MiXCR from the multiplex PCR reads. The data hold approximately 250,000 distinct CDR3 sequences, with less than 45% observed a single time. Samples came from axillary lymph nodes draining the breast cancer. This CDR3 contains 14 residues. CDR1 and CDR2 (germline): MNHEY, SVGAGI. The germline V and J ends were trimmed by 2 bases and 4 bases, with 12 bases remaining between them. The rearrangement uses TRBV6-5 and TRBJ2-7; TRBD2 is a possible D gene (5 bases). The sequence was collected from a female donor with breast cancer. Some clones in this sample may be carry-over from other donors' samples. The sample comprised axillary lymph node tissue. CDR3 nucleotide sequence: TGTGCCAGCAGTTACCGGCGTGGCGGGTACGAGCAGTACTTC. This codes for CASSYRRGGYEQYF.